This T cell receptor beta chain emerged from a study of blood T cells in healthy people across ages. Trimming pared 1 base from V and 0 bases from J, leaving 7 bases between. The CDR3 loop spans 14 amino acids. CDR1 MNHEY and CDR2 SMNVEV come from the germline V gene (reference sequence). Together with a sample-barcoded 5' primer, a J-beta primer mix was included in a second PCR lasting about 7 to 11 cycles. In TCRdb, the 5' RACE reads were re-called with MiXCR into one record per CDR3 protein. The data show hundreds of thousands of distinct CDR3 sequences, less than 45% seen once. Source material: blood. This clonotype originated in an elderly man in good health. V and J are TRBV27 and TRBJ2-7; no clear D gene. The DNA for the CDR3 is TGTGCCAGCAGTTTATACGAGAGCTCCTACGAGCAGTACTTC. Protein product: CASSLYESSYEQYF.